The TCR beta chain under discussion was sequenced for a study of T cells after posttransplantation cyclophosphamide. Note on this clone: No antigen is known for it.

Profiled with immunoSEQ multiplex PCR; TCRdb holds only in-frame clones, not every one. The sample consists of approximately 32,000 clones, about 87% of them appearing once. Regarding the study as a whole: Blood and skin or GI T cell repertoires showed limited TRB overlap. Later blood repertoires were often dominated by clones from the donor CD8+ memory compartment. TRB clonality was highly associated with recipient CMV seropositivity and reactivation.

This CDR3 is 11 amino acids long. Germline V gene data show CDR1 as SGHTA and CDR2 as FQGNSA. Trimming removed 6 bases from V and 1 base from J, with 3 bases in between. The sequenced sample consisted of PBMCs. The TCR originated in a woman aged 40 to 50 with a blood cancer, CMV-positive, and with a related stem cell donor. The V gene is TRBV7-2, the J gene TRBJ1-1; no reliable D call. CDR3 residues: CASRANTEAFF. In nucleotides, the CDR3 is TGTGCCAGCAGGGCGAACACTGAAGCTTTCTTT. The whole variable domain, remainder taken from reference TRBV7-2 and TRBJ1-1, is GAGVSQSPSNKVTEKGKDVELRCDPISGHTALYWYRQSLGQGLEFLIYFQGNSAPDKSGLPSDRFSAERTGGSVSTLTIQRTQQEDSAVYLCASRANTEAFFGQGTRLTVV.